These 14 T cell receptor beta chains were sequenced from one sample in a study of somatic mutations in cytotoxic T cells in rheumatoid arthritis. Profiled with immunoSEQ multiplex PCR; TCRdb holds only in-frame clones, not every one. This table holds 15,000 to 20,000 clones, roughly four fifths found once. Sequencing was done on a sample of CD8+ T cells sorted from blood. The receptors derive from a woman in her forties or fifties with rheumatoid arthritis.

This clone has only a few counts. The chain recombines TRBV20-1 with TRBJ2-4; no definite D call. The CDR3 totals 11 residues. The germline V gene has CDR1 DFQATT and CDR2 SNEGSKA (reference sequence). V was shortened by 5 bases and J by 7 bases, with 9 bases between the two germline ends. For the CDR3, the DNA is TGCAGTGCTCCCATAGTTAACATTCAGTACTTC. Translation gives CSAPIVNIQYF.

The V call is TRBV27, the J call TRBJ1-1; D perhaps matches TRBD1 (5 bases). The V gene's germline CDR1 is MNHEY and CDR2 SMNVEV (reference sequence). The CDR3 loop spans 17 amino acids. Trimming removed 0 bases at V and 1 base at J, with 15 bases between. The CDR3 DNA reads TGTGCCAGCAGTTTATCTCGGGGGATCATGGAGAACACTGAAGCTTTCTTT. It is translated as CASSLSRGIMENTEAFF.

The rearrangement links TRBV9 to TRBJ1-1; D may be TRBD1 (6 bases). The CDR3 contains 15 residues. In germline, CDR1 is SGDLS, CDR2 YYNGEE. V lost 3 bases and J lost 1, with 13 bases in between. CDR3 amino acids: CASSAGAGRNTEAFF. CDR3 coding DNA: TGTGCCAGCAGCGCGGGGGCAGGAAGGAACACTGAAGCTTTCTTT.

In nucleotides, the CDR3 is TGTGCCACCAGCAGAAAGACTCCCGGGACAGCTAACTATGGCTACACCTTC. It encodes CATSRKTPGTANYGYTF. The rearrangement uses TRBV15 and TRBJ1-2, with TRBD1 matching over 7 bases. Germline V lookup: CDR1 LNHNV, CDR2 YYDKDF (reference sequence). The CDR3 is 17 amino acids. V lost 2 bases and J lost 0; bases outside the gene matches: 9.

The chain couples TRBV27 to TRBJ2-7; possible D gene TRBD1, 6 bases. Trimming shortened V by 3 bases and J by 2 bases, and 8 bases separated the two germline ends. The CDR3 loop spans 13 amino acids. Per the germline V gene, CDR1 is MNHEY and CDR2 is SMNVEV (reference sequence). The CDR3 loop is CASSFGQTYEQYF. CDR3 coding DNA: TGTGCCAGCAGTTTTGGACAGACCTACGAGCAGTACTTC.

The rearrangement uses TRBV9 and TRBJ1-1; the match to TRBD1 covers 8 bases. The CDR3 spans 14 residues. The germline V gene encodes CDR1 SGDLS and CDR2 YYNGEE. Trimming took 3 bases from V and 6 from J; bases not matched to a gene: 7. The DNA of the CDR3 is TGTGCCAGCAGCGATGAGACAGGGGTTTCTGAAGCTTTCTTT. This encodes CASSDETGVSEAFF. Using reference TRBV9 and TRBJ1-1 for the parts outside the CDR3, the full variable domain is DSGVTQTPKHLITATGQRVTLRCSPRSGDLSVYWYQQSLDQGLQFLIQYYNGEERAKGNILERFSAQQFPDLHSELNLSSLELGDSALYFCASSDETGVSEAFFGQGTRLTVV.

This clone came up once. The chain carries TRBV19 and TRBJ2-7, with no clear D. The CDR3 runs to 14 residues. V lost 6 bases and J lost 0, with 12 bases in between. CDR1 and CDR2 (germline): LNHDA, SQIVND (reference sequence). CDR3 residues: CASSPFLDSYEQYF. CDR3 bases: TGTGCCAGTAGCCCATTTCTTGACTCCTACGAGCAGTACTTC.

This chain uses TRBV5-5 with TRBJ2-7, with 7 bases identical to TRBD2. J gave up 9 bases and V 0 bases, and 3 bases lay outside the gene matches. The CDR3 sequence is 12 residues long. Germline CDR1 is SGHKS and CDR2 is YYEKEE (reference sequence). CDR3 in DNA: TGTGCCAGCAGCTTGGGCCAGCGGGGGCAGTACTTC. Amino acid sequence: CASSLGQRGQYF.

CDR3 bases: TGCGCCAGCAAACCACTCGGACTAGCGGGGGGGCGACAGGTGAATGAGCAGTTCTTC. It translates to CASKPLGLAGGRQVNEQFF. This rearrangement joins TRBV10-2 to TRBJ2-1; 15 nucleotides line up with TRBD2. The length of the CDR3 is 19 residues. CDR1 WSHSY and CDR2 SAAADI come from the germline V gene. Unmatched junction bases numbered 17, after V lost 7 bases and J lost 7 bases.

The V gene is TRBV5-1, the J gene TRBJ2-5; possibly TRBD2 for D (5 bases). The CDR3 is 15 residues long. Germline V gene sequence: CDR1 SGHRS, CDR2 YFSETQ. Trimming removed 4 bases from V and 4 bases from J, with 17 bases in between. CDR3 in DNA: TGCGCCAGCAGCCCTTATACTAGTACTCGAGAGACCCAGTACTTC. Translated: CASSPYTSTRETQYF.

CDR3 sequence (DNA): TGTGCCAGCAGTTTATCGTGGCAGCTAAACACCGGGGAGCTGTTTTTT. It translates to CASSLSWQLNTGELFF. The chain employs TRBV27 and TRBJ2-2; D gene unclear. Germline V gene lookup returns CDR1 MNHEY and CDR2 SMNVEV (reference sequence). Trimming removed 0 bases from V and 2 bases from J, with 10 bases in between. CDR3 length: 16 amino acids.

This sequence joins TRBV4-1 and TRBJ2-3, with D possibly TRBD1 on 6 matching bases. Trimming cost V 3 bases and J 4 bases, with 17 bases left between them. The CDR3 runs to 16 residues. In germline, CDR1 is MGHRA, CDR2 YSYEKL. CDR3 loop: CASSHMFQGRADTQYF. In DNA, the CDR3 is TGCGCCAGCAGCCACATGTTCCAGGGGAGAGCAGATACGCAGTATTTT.

The CDR3 loop reads CASSARTSGRTISYEQYF. CDR3 DNA: TGTGCCAGCAGCGCCCGGACTAGCGGGAGGACTATCTCCTACGAGCAGTACTTC. The rearrangement links TRBV21-1 to TRBJ2-7; the listed D gene, TRBD2, was not tested against the DNA. TRBV21-1 is a documented pseudogene. This CDR3 region has 18 residues.

The chain is built from TRBV4-2 and TRBJ1-4, with D hard to call. This CDR3 has 14 amino acids. Germline V gives CDR1 LGHNA, CDR2 YNFKEQ. V lost 1 base and J 5 bases, leaving 8 bases between the germline ends. The CDR3 bases are TGTGCCAGCAGCCAAGTGGGAACAAATGAAAAACTGTTTTTT. Amino acids: CASSQVGTNEKLFF.